This T cell receptor (beta chain) was sequenced for a study of T cell repertoires in cytomegalovirus infection. Study context: Public TCR beta signatures were indicative of both CMV infection and a matching HLA type.

Findings of the study overall: Cumulative public TCR beta family frequency identified carriers of CMV plus the relevant HLA. The study found HLA-C-restricted CMV-specific TCR beta clonotypes dominating the ex vivo response.

CDR3 length equals 16 residues. Germline V gene sequence: CDR1 MNHEY, CDR2 SVGEGT. Deletions cut 8 bases from V and 4 bases from J, with 23 bases between. One entry per CDR3 protein results from TCRdb running MiXCR on the reads. The table has a few hundred thousand distinct CDR3 sequences, more than 15% seen once; the top ten hold over 40%. This clonotype has at least ten counts. Its cognate antigen is unknown. Specimen: CD8+ T cells from PBMCs. The sequence was collected from a human donor in good health (CMV status not recorded). Some clones in this sample may be carry-over from other donors' samples. The chain couples TRBV6-2 or TRBV6-3 to TRBJ2-5; D is ambiguous. The CDR3 DNA is TGTGCCAGCCGAGCCGCTCGGCTGGGGAAGGGAGAGACCCAGTACTTC. Protein product: CASRAARLGKGETQYF.